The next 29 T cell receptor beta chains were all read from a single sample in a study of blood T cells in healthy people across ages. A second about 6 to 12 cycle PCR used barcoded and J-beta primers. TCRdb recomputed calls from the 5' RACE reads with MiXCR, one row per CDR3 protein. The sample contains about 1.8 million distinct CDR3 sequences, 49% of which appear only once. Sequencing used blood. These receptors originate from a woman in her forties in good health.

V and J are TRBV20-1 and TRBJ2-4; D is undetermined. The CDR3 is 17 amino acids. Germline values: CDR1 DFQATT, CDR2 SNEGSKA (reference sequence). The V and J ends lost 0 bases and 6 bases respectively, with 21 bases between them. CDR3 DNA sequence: TGCAGTGCTAGAGATCTGGCTGCTGGAGCCCGAAGAAACATTCAGTACTTC. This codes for CSARDLAAGARRNIQYF.

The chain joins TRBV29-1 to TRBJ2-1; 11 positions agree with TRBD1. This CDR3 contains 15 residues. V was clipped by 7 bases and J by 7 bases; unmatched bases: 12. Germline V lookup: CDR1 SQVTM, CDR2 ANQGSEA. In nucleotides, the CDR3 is TGCAGCGCGAGGACCCGGGACAGGGGGAATAATGAGCAGTTCTTC. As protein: CSARTRDRGNNEQFF.

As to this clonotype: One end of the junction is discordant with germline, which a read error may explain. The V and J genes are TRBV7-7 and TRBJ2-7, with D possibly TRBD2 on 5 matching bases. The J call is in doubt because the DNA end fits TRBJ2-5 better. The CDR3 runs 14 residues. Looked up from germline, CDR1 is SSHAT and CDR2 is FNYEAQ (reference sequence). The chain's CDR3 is CASSLGLGVETQYF. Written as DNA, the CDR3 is TGTGCTAGCAGCTTAGGACTGGGCGTTGAGACCCAGTACTTC.

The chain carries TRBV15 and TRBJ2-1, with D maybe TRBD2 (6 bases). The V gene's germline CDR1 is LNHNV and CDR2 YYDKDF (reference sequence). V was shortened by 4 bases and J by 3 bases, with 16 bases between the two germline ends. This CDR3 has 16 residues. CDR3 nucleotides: TGTGCCACCAGCACTTCCCGGCGGAGGGGCTACAATGAGCAGTTCTTC. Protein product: CATSTSRRRGYNEQFF. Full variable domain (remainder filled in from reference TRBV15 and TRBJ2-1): DAMVIQNPRYQVTQFGKPVTLSCSQTLNHNVMYWYQQKSSQAPKLLFHYYDKDFNNEADTPDNFQSRRPNTSFCFLDIRSPGLGDTAMYLCATSTSRRRGYNEQFFGPGTRLTVL.

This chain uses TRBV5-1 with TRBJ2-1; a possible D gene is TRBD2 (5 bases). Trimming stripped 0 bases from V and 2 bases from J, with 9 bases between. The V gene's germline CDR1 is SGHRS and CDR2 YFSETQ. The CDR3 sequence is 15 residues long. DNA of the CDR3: TGCGCCAGCAGCTTGGATCTCGGGACCTACAATGAGCAGTTCTTC. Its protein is CASSLDLGTYNEQFF. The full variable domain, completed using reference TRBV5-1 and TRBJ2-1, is KAGVTQTPRYLIKTRGQQVTLSCSPISGHRSVSWYQQTPGQGLQFLFEYFSETQRNKGNFPGRFSGRQFSNSRSEMNVSTLELGDSALYLCASSLDLGTYNEQFFGPGTRLTVL.

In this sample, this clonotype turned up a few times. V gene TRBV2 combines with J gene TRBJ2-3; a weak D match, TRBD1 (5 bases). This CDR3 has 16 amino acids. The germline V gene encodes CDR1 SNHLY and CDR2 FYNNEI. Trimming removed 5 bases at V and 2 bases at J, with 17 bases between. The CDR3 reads CASSFMTATVTDTQYF. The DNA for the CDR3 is TGTGCCAGCAGTTTCATGACAGCTACCGTCACAGATACGCAGTATTTT.

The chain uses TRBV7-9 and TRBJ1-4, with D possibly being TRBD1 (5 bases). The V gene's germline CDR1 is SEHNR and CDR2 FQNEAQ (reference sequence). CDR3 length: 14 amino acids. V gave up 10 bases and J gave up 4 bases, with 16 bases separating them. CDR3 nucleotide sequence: TGTGCCACGGCGTGGGGCTGGGATAATGAAAAACTGTTTTTT. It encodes CATAWGWDNEKLFF.

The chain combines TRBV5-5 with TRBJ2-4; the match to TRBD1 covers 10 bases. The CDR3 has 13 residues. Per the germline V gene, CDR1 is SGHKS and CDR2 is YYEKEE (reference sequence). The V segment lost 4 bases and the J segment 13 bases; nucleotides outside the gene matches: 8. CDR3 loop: CASSVTGTGEQYF. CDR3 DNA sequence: TGTGCCAGCAGCGTTACAGGGACAGGGGAGCAGTACTTC.

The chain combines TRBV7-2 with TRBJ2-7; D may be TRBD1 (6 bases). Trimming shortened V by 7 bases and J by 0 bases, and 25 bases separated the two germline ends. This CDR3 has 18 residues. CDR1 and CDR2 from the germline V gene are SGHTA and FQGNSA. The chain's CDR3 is CASTPGPLQGWGSYEQYF. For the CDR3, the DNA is TGTGCCAGCACCCCCGGTCCCCTACAGGGTTGGGGCTCCTACGAGCAGTACTTC.

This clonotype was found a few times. The CDR3 spells CSTLRVRGARYEQYF. CDR3 coding DNA: TGCAGCACATTGAGGGTAAGGGGGGCGCGGTACGAGCAGTACTTC. The chain carries TRBV29-1 and TRBJ2-7, with D perhaps assigned TRBD1 or TRBD2 (6 bases each). CDR1 SQVTM and CDR2 ANQGSEA come from the germline V gene. This CDR3 is 15 amino acids long. Trimming cost V 8 bases and J 4 bases, with 24 bases left between them.

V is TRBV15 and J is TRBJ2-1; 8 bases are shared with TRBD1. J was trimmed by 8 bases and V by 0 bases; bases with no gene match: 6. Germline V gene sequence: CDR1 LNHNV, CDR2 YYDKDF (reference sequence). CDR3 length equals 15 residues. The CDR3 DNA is TGTGCCACCAGCAGAGAACAGGGGGTAGTGGATGAGCAGTTCTTC. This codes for CATSREQGVVDEQFF.

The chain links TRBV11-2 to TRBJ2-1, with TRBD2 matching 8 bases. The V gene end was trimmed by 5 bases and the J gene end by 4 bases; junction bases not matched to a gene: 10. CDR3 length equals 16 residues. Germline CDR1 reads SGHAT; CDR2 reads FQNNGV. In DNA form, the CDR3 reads TGTGCCAGCAGCCTCGGGCGGCGGGGGGTATACAATGAGCAGTTCTTC. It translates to CASSLGRRGVYNEQFF.

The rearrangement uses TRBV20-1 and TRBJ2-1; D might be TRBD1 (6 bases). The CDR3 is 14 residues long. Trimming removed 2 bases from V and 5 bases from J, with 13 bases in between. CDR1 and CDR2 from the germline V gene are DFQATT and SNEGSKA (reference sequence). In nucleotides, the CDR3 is TGCAGTGCTAGACCCCCCACAGGGAACAATGAGCAGTTCTTC. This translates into CSARPPTGNNEQFF.

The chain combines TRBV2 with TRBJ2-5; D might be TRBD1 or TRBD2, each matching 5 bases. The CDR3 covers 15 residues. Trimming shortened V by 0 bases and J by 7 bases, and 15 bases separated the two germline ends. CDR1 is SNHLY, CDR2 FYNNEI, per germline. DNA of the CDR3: TGTGCCAGCAGTGAAGCTCTCCAGGGTCGGGGGACCCAGTACTTC. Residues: CASSEALQGRGTQYF.

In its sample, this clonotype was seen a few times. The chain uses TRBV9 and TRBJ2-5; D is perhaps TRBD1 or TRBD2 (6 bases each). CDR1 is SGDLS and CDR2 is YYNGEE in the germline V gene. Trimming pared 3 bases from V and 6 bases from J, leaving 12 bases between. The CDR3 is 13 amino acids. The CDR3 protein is CASSGGALKTQYF. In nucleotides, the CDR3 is TGTGCCAGCAGCGGGGGGGCTTTGAAGACCCAGTACTTC.

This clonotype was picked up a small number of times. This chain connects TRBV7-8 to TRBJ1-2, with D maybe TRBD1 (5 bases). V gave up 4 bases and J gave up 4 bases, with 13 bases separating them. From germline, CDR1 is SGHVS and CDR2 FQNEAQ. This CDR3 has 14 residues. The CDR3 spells CASSSRDGSYGYTF. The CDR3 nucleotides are TGTGCCAGCAGCTCAAGGGACGGATCCTATGGCTACACCTTC.

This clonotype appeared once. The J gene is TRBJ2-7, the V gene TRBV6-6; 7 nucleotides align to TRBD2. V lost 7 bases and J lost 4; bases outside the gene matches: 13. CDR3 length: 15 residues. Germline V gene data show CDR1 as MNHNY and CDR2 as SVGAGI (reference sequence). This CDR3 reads CASIPAGGSVYEQYF. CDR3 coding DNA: TGTGCCAGCATCCCCGCCGGGGGGTCGGTTTACGAGCAGTACTTC.

CDR3 region: CASSYWGRRTNNEQYF. The CDR3 coding sequence is TGTGCCAGCAGTTACTGGGGGAGGCGGACGAACAATGAGCAGTACTTC. The chain employs TRBV6-2 or TRBV6-3 and TRBJ2-5; a possible D gene is TRBD2 (6 bases). V dropped 1 base and J dropped 11 bases, with 23 bases sitting between them. The CDR3 is 16 residues long. Germline CDR1 reads MNHEY; CDR2 reads SVGEGT.

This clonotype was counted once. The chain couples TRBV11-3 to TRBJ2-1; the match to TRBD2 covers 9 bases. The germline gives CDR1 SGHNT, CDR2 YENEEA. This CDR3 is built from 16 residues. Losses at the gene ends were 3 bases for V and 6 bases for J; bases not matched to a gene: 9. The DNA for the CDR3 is TGTGCCAGCAGCTTCAGAGGCGGGGGGGCCGCCAATGAGCAGTTCTTC. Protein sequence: CASSFRGGGAANEQFF.

Here the CDR3 reads CASSQAVGGNDFQETQYF. CDR3 DNA sequence: TGTGCCAGCAGTCAAGCCGTGGGGGGGAACGACTTTCAAGAGACCCAGTACTTC. The J gene is TRBJ2-5, the V gene TRBV7-9, with 7 bases fitting TRBD2. Germline V gene sequence: CDR1 SEHNR, CDR2 FQNEAQ (reference sequence). Germline trimming cut 6 bases from V and 2 bases from J; bases unmatched to any gene: 18. The CDR3 contains 18 residues.

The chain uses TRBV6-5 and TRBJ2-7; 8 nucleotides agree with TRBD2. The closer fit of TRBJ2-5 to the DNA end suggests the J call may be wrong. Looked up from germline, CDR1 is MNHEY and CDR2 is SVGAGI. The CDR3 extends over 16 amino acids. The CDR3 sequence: CASSRLSGGKRETQYF. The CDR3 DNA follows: TGTGCCAGCAGTCGTTTATCGGGGGGGAAAAGGGAGACCCAGTACTTC.

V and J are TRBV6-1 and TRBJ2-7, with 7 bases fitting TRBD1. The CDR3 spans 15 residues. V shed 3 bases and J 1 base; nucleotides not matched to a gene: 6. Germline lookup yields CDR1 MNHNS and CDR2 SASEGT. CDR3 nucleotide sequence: TGTGCCAGCAGTGACCGGGACAGCCTGTCCTACGAGCAGTACTTC. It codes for CASSDRDSLSYEQYF.

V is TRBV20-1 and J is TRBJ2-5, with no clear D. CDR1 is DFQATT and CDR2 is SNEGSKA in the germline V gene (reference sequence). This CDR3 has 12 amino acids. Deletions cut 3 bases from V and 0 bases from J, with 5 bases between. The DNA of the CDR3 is TGCAGTGCTAGGTATTACCAAGAGACCCAGTACTTC. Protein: CSARYYQETQYF.

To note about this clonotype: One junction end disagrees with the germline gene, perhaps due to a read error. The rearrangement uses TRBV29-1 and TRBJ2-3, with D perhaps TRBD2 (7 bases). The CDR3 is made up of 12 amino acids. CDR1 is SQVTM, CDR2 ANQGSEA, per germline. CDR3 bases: TGCAGCGTAGGGGGGGGCACAGGTACGCAGTATTTT. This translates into CSVGGGTGTQYF.

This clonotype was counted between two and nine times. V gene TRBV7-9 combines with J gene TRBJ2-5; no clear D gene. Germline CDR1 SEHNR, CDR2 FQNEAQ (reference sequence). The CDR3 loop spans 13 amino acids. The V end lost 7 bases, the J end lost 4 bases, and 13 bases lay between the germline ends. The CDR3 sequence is CASTPRASETQYF. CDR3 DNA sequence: TGTGCCAGCACCCCACGGGCCTCAGAGACCCAGTACTTC. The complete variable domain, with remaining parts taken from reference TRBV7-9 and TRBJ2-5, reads DTGVSQNPRHKITKRGQNVTFRCDPISEHNRLYWYRQTLGQGPEFLTYFQNEAQLEKSRLLSDRFSAERPKGSFSTLEIQRTEQGDSAMYLCASTPRASETQYFGPGTRLLVL.

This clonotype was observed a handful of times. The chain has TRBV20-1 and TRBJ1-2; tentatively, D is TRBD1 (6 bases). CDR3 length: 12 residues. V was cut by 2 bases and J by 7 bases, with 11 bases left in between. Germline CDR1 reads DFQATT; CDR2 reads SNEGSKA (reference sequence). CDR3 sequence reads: CSARKQGGGYTF. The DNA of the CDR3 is TGCAGTGCTAGAAAACAGGGAGGTGGCTACACCTTC.

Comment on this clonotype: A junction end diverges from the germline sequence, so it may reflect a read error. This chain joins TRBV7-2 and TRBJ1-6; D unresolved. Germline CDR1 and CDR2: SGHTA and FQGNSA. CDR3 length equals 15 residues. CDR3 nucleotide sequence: TGTGCCAGCAGCTTACACAGCTCCTATAATTCACCCCCCCACTTT. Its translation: CASSLHSSYNSPPHF.

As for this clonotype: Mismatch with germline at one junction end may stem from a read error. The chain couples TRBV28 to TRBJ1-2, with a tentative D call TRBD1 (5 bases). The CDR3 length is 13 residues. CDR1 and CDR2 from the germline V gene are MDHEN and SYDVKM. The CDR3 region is CATLTENNYDYTF. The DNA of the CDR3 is TGTGCCACTCTGACAGAAAATAACTATGACTACACCTTC.

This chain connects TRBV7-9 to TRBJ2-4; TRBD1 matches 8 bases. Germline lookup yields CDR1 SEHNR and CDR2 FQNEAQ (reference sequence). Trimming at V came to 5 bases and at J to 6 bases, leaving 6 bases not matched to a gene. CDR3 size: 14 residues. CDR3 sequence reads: CASSVGQGGNIQYF. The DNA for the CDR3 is TGTGCCAGCAGCGTAGGACAGGGAGGAAACATTCAGTACTTC.